This T cell receptor (beta chain) was sequenced in a study of blood T cell repertoires in COVID-19. Germline CDR1 and CDR2: SGHRS and YFSETQ. The CDR3 extends over 16 amino acids. The V end lost 0 bases, the J end lost 4 bases, and 16 bases lay between the germline ends. As originally analysed: Estimation of nucleated cell counts relied on the amplification of reference gene primers. Sequencing was performed with immunoSEQ multiplex PCR; in TCRdb, only in-frame clones are kept and a portion is missing. V, J and clone size are those of that table, while D and trimming were read from the DNA. Of approximately 97,000 clones listed, around 90% were seen once; the top ten hold 1.5% to 2.5%.

The receptor's source is a woman aged 45-59 years with COVID-19, enrolled during active disease. The chain joins TRBV5-1 to TRBJ2-5; tentatively, D is TRBD2 (6 bases). Sample: peripheral blood. This CDR3 is CASSLETRGRGETQYF. DNA for the CDR3: TGCGCCAGCAGCTTGGAGACTAGGGGAAGGGGAGAGACCCAGTACTTC.